These T cell receptor beta chains were read from a single sample in a study of T cell repertoires in cytomegalovirus infection. One entry per CDR3 protein, called by TCRdb with MiXCR from the reads. The sample yields around 740,000 distinct CDR3 sequences, approximately 40% seen once. The sample comprised PBMCs. All receptors derive from a human donor in good health (CMV status not recorded). Some clones in this sample may be carry-over from other donors' samples. The CDR3 runs from the conserved cysteine through the conserved F or W. The D gene is left open where the match is weak. For some rows the clone size is stated as once, few or many, or as a class when expanded; others skip it.

NA | NA | TRBJ2-2 | TRBV29-1 | TGCAGCGTTGACCCTCAGGGGAACACCGGGGAGCTGTTTTTT | CSVDPQGNTGELFF
few | TRBD2 | TRBJ2-5 | TRBV30 | TGTGCCTGGAGCCCAACCGGGACTAGCGGGGGAGAGACCCAGTACTTC | CAWSPTGTSGGETQYF
NA | TRBD1 | TRBJ1-1 | TRBV19 | TGTGCCAGTAGTATAGTGGCAGGGGGAGGGAACACTGAAGCTTTCTTT | CASSIVAGGGNTEAFF
few | TRBD2 | TRBJ2-1 | TRBV7-3 | TGTGCCAGCAGCTTAACCGGGGGGGCCGAGAATGAGCAGTTCTTC | CASSLTGGAENEQFF
few | TRBD1 | TRBJ1-1 | TRBV19 | TGTGCCACCATAGGGGACAGGGGATGGAACACTGAAGCTTTCTTT | CATIGDRGWNTEAFF
many | TRBD1 | TRBJ2-7 | TRBV12-3/TRBV12-4 | TGTGCCAGCAGCCCTGGACAGGGGGAGAGGAGCTCCTACGAGCAGTACTTC | CASSPGQGERSSYEQYF
few | NA | TRBJ2-7 | TRBV6-5 | TGTGCCAGCAGTTACTCGATGGGCGGTTCCTACGAGCAGTACTTC | CASSYSMGGSYEQYF
NA | NA | TRBJ2-2 | TRBV7-8 | TGTGCCAGCAGTACTAGCCGTGGCACCGGGGAGCTGTTTTTT | CASSTSRGTGELFF
NA | NA | TRBJ1-3 | TRBV20-1 | TGCAGTGCTAGAGCGATAGTTCCCGACTCTGGAAACACCATATATTTT | CSARAIVPDSGNTIYF
NA | NA | TRBJ2-3 | TRBV28 | TGTGCCAGCAGTTTAAGTCGGCAGACGGATACGCAGTATTTT | CASSLSRQTDTQYF
NA | TRBD1 | TRBJ1-2 | TRBV12-3/TRBV12-4 | TGTGCCAGCAGTTCCGGGACAGGGGGGAACTATGGCTACACCTTC | CASSSGTGGNYGYTF
NA | TRBD1 | TRBJ2-7 | TRBV13 | TGTGCCAGCAGCGAAAGCACAGGGGACCACTACGAGCAGTACTTC | CASSESTGDHYEQYF
NA | NA | TRBJ2-7 | TRBV28 | TGTGCCAGCAGTCCCGTGGCGGGACTCTACGAGCAGTACTTC | CASSPVAGLYEQYF
few | NA | TRBJ1-5 | TRBV5-1 | TGCGCCAGCAGCTTGGTACCGGGGTCTTACCAGCCCCAGCATTTT | CASSLVPGSYQPQHF
few | TRBD1 | TRBJ1-1 | TRBV4-1 | TGCGCCAGCAGCCAAGTACAGGGGGCTAACACTGAAGCTTTCTTT | CASSQVQGANTEAFF
many | NA | TRBJ1-1 | TRBV7-8 | TGTGCCAGCAGCGCCCGATGGAGGGGTACGAACACTGAAGCTTTCTTT | CASSARWRGTNTEAFF
NA | NA | TRBJ2-3 | TRBV7-2 | TGTGCCAGCAGCCCCGCCCGACTGCTTGGCACAGATACGCAGTATTTT | CASSPARLLGTDTQYF
few | TRBD1 | TRBJ1-1 | TRBV20-1 | TGCAGTGTCTCGACAGGGGGGCGACGCACTGAAGCTTTCTTT | CSVSTGGRRTEAFF
NA | NA | TRBJ1-1 | TRBV7-9 | TGTGCCAGCAGCCTTATTCTTACAGGGTTTGAAGCTTTCTTT | CASSLILTGFEAFF
NA | NA | TRBJ1-5 | TRBV19 | TGTGCCGGGGGGACTCAAAGCAATCAGCCCCAGCATTTT | CAGGTQSNQPQHF
NA | TRBD2 | TRBJ2-2 | TRBV6-4 | TGTGCCAGCAGTTACTCGGGGCGGGAGGACACCGGGGAGCTGTTTTTT | CASSYSGREDTGELFF
few | NA | TRBJ1-3 | TRBV12-3/TRBV12-4 | TGTGCCAGCATCCTCGGGGGGCTGGGAAACACCATATATTTT | CASILGGLGNTIYF
NA | TRBD1 | TRBJ2-7 | TRBV7-9 | TGTGCCAGCAGCTTTGGGACAGGATGGAGTCACGAGCAGTACTTC | CASSFGTGWSHEQYF
few | NA | TRBJ1-5 | TRBV28 | TGTGCCAGCACCACCGCGGTGGGTGACGGCAATCAGCCCCAGCATTTT | CASTTAVGDGNQPQHF
NA | NA | TRBJ2-7 | TRBV27 | TGTGCCATCAGTTGGGCGGGATCGGCCTACGAGCAGTACTTC | CAISWAGSAYEQYF
few | NA | TRBJ2-5 | TRBV3-1 | TGTGCCAGCAGCCAAGATGATTACCAAGAGACCCAGTACTTC | CASSQDDYQETQYF
NA | NA | TRBJ2-7 | TRBV5-6 | TGTGCCAGCAGCCCGGCGGGACTCCCCAATGAAGGCTACGAGCAGTACTTC | CASSPAGLPNEGYEQYF
few | TRBD1 | TRBJ1-1 | TRBV10-3 | TGTGCCATCAGCAGACAGGGTGGGGTTGTGAACACTGAAGCTTTCTTT | CAISRQGGVVNTEAFF
NA | NA | TRBJ1-2 | TRBV4-2 | TGTGCCAGCAGCCCGCGGGACAAGTTTAACTATGGCTACACCTTC | CASSPRDKFNYGYTF
NA | TRBD1 | TRBJ1-2 | TRBV29-1 | TGCAGCGCAAAAGTGGGACAGGGGCTTTCTAACTATGGCTACACCTTC | CSAKVGQGLSNYGYTF
few | NA | TRBJ1-1 | TRBV4-1 | TGCGCCAGCAGCCAAGGAAGGAAGAACAGGGAGAACACTGAAGCTTTCTTT | CASSQGRKNRENTEAFF
NA | NA | TRBJ1-1 | TRBV10-3 | TGTGCCATCAGTGAGTCGGTCACGAACACTGAAGCTTTCTTT | CAISESVTNTEAFF
NA | NA | TRBJ2-1 | TRBV7-9 | TGTGCCAGCAGCTTAGAGGGGGGGCTCTACAATGAGCAGTTCTTC | CASSLEGGLYNEQFF
NA | NA | TRBJ2-4 | TRBV6-2/TRBV6-3 | TGTGCCAGCAGTATCCGGGTGACAGGAGCCAAAAACATTCAGTACTTC | CASSIRVTGAKNIQYF
many | TRBD1 | TRBJ1-1 | TRBV7-8 | TGTGCCAGCAGCCCGACAGGGTTTTGGAACACTGAAGCTTTCTTT | CASSPTGFWNTEAFF
few | NA | TRBJ2-1 | TRBV20-1 | TGCAGTCGAACCTCCCAGGACTCCCTCTACAATGAGCAGTTCTTC | CSRTSQDSLYNEQFF
NA | TRBD1 | TRBJ2-1 | TRBV27 | TGTGCCAGCAGTTTATCAGGACAGGGGAGCTCCTACAATGAGCAGTTCTTC | CASSLSGQGSSYNEQFF
NA | NA | TRBJ1-5 | TRBV6-1 | TGTGCCAGCAGTGTATCGACCCTGGGTCAGCCCCAGCATTTT | CASSVSTLGQPQHF
NA | NA | TRBJ1-1 | TRBV2 | TGTGCCAGCAGTGATCTCGGGGGGACGAACACTGAAGCTTTGTTT | CASSDLGGTNTEALF
NA | NA | TRBJ2-2 | TRBV6-1 | TGTGCCAGCAGTTCAACTGTGACTCACACCGGGGAGCTGTTTTTT | CASSSTVTHTGELFF
many | NA | TRBJ1-5 | TRBV7-2 | TGTGCCAGCAGTTTAAAAGGAGGCGCTCAGCCCCAGCATTTT | CASSLKGGAQPQHF
many | NA | TRBJ2-5 | TRBV7-6 | TGTGCCAGCAGCTCCGCCATGTACCAAGAGACCCAGTACTTC | CASSSAMYQETQYF
NA | NA | TRBJ1-3 | TRBV12-3/TRBV12-4 | TGTGCCAGCAGTTCGCGGACATCTTGGGCGTCTGGAAACACCATATATTTT | CASSSRTSWASGNTIYF
NA | NA | TRBJ2-7 | TRBV6-2/TRBV6-3 | TGTGCCAGCAGACGAGGACAAGGAGGTGCCTACGAGCAGTACTTC | CASRRGQGGAYEQYF
NA | NA | TRBJ2-2 | TRBV20-1 | TGCAGTGCTAGGGCCCAAGGGAGGACGTTTAACACCGGGGAGCTGTTTTTT | CSARAQGRTFNTGELFF
many | TRBD1 | TRBJ1-1 | TRBV6-1 | TGTGCCAGCAGGAGACCGGGACAGGGGGCGTCCTTCGCTTTCTTT | CASRRPGQGASFAFF
NA | NA | TRBJ1-1 | TRBV5-6 | TGTGCCAGCAGCCCAGGACCCTCGGGGGACACTGAAGCTTTCTTT | CASSPGPSGDTEAFF
NA | NA | TRBJ2-1 | TRBV7-8 | TGTGCCAGCAGCTTCATGCAGGGGTTCTACGAGCAGTTCTTC | CASSFMQGFYEQFF
few | TRBD1 | TRBJ2-1 | TRBV7-9 | TGTGCCAGCAGAAAGGGGGCGGAGGAGCAGTTCTTC | CASRKGAEEQFF
many | NA | TRBJ1-2 | TRBV7-2 | TGTGCCAGCAGCATCCGGGAGAAAGGAGGCTACACCTTC | CASSIREKGGYTF
NA | TRBD1 | TRBJ1-6 | TRBV10-3 | TGTGCCATCAGTGAGTCTGAGGGGGCGTACGAATCACCCCTCCACTTT | CAISESEGAYESPLHF
few | NA | TRBJ1-1 | TRBV7-9 | TGTGCCAGCAGCTTAGGAGACAGCCTGCTATGTTTT | CASSLGDSLLCF
NA | TRBD2 | TRBJ2-1 | TRBV6-1 | TGTGCCAGCAACACACTACTAGCGGAGCTCTACAATGAGCAGTTCTTC | CASNTLLAELYNEQFF
NA | NA | TRBJ1-2 | TRBV7-9 | TGTGCGGGAGGGGCCGGGTACTATGGCTACACCTTC | CAGGAGYYGYTF
NA | NA | TRBJ2-1 | TRBV12-3/TRBV12-4 | TGTGCCAGCAGTCCAAGAGGGGGAGCGGTCAATGAGCAGTTCTTC | CASSPRGGAVNEQFF
few | NA | TRBJ2-7 | TRBV12-3/TRBV12-4 | TGTGCCAGCAGTTTGTGGGTGTCTTTGGGGACAACCACCTACGAGCAGTACTTC | CASSLWVSLGTTTYEQYF
few | NA | TRBJ2-7 | TRBV28 | TGTGCCAGCAGTTTAATTATAACGCGGGCCTCCTACGAGCAGTACTTC | CASSLIITRASYEQYF
NA | NA | TRBJ2-7 | TRBV11-2 | TGTGCCAGCAGCCGAGATATCACTCCTTCCTACGAGCAGTACTTC | CASSRDITPSYEQYF
NA | NA | TRBJ1-1 | TRBV19 | TGTGCCAGTAGTACCCTCGGACACAAGAACACTGAAGCTTTCTTT | CASSTLGHKNTEAFF
many | TRBD1 | TRBJ1-1 | TRBV7-2 | TGTGCCAGCAGCCGGTTTGAGGGGGCGATCACTGAAGCTTTCTTT | CASSRFEGAITEAFF